This TCR beta chain was profiled in a study of blood T cell repertoires in COVID-19. Study summary: Sources were T cells, B-cell-depleted T cells, or PBMCs; the material itself was cDNA or gDNA.

The authors' processing: Nucleated cell counts were estimated from reference gene primer amplification. Method: immunoSEQ multiplex PCR; TCRdb's copy keeps in-frame clones and lacks some. V and J calls and clone size are as listed in that table; D and trimming were resolved from the DNA. This sample has about 200,000 clones, with 88% found just once. There are 15 residues in the CDR3. CDR1 and CDR2 from the germline V gene are SGHRS and YFSETQ. Trimming cost V 5 bases and J 0 bases; bases outside gene matches: 5. This TCR derives from a man aged 35 to 55 with active or convalescent COVID-19. V usage is TRBV5-1 and J usage is TRBJ2-7; 10 bases fit TRBD1. The sample comprised peripheral blood. CDR3 residues: CASRATGGYSYEQYF. Written as DNA, the CDR3 is TGCGCCAGCAGGGCGACAGGGGGCTACTCCTACGAGCAGTACTTC.